This TCR beta chain was retrieved from a study of T-cell memory formation after mild COVID-19. TCRdb redid the calling of the 5' RACE reads with MiXCR, one entry per CDR3 protein. The table includes hundreds of thousands of distinct CDR3 sequences, about 20% detected once. Germline values: CDR1 SGHKS, CDR2 YYEKEE (reference sequence). CDR3 size: 16 residues. Trimming removed 4 bases from V and 3 bases from J; junction bases left unmatched: 12. The gene calls are TRBV5-5 and TRBJ1-1; 7 bases align to TRBD1. The sequencing input was PBMCs or a T cell subset sorted from them (not recorded which). The TCR sequence derives from an adult woman who had mild COVID-19 (a few samples of this study predate the infection). Cell type and time point are not known. The CDR3 loop reads CASSLGRGREYTEAFF. CDR3 DNA: TGTGCCAGCAGCCTGGGGAGGGGGCGGGAGTACACTGAAGCTTTCTTT.